This TCR beta chain was captured in a study of CD8 T cells in ankylosing spondylitis. Overall study results and limits: In peripheral blood, disease-linked CD8+ clones occurred at relatively low frequencies. Blood from ankylosing spondylitis patients appeared to carry a characteristic eight-variant TCR beta motif.

In making TCR beta libraries, quantitative 5'-RACE with molecular barcodes was used. Using its own MiXCR run on the 5' RACE reads, TCRdb lists one record per CDR3 protein. The top ten clones hold nearly 7% of a sample with around 540,000 distinct CDR3 sequences, roughly an eighth of them seen once. This clonotype was seen more than once but under ten times. The target antigen is unknown. Trimming took off 3 bases at V and 0 bases at J, with 16 bases between the two ends. This CDR3 region has 17 residues. The germline gives CDR1 SGHRS, CDR2 YFSETQ. Sequences were obtained from blood, either unsorted or a sorted T cell fraction (not recorded which). The clonotype was recovered from a male donor with ankylosing spondylitis. V gene TRBV5-1 combines with J gene TRBJ2-1; D may correspond to TRBD1 or TRBD2 (5 bases each). The CDR3 bases are TGCGCCAGCAGCTCCACCCCTAAGGGGAGCTCCTACAATGAGCAGTTCTTC. This gives the protein CASSSTPKGSSYNEQFF.